This TCR beta chain was recovered during a study of human T cells and chemical hapten exposure. Study details: During the roughly 23-week study period, patients had diphenylcyclopropenone applied to the scalp every week. Whole-study results and caveats: Expanded TCRs grouped into significantly more large CDR3 similarity clusters than controls produced.

Time point given: patch test 3, about 24 weeks after DPC sensitization. Treatment of the sample: therapeutic diphenylcyclopropenone sensitization with weekly scalp DPC. Methods used by the authors: A per-sample median of about 100,000 TCRs was observed, with counts ranging from about 20,000 to 750,000. TCRdb itself ran the RACE reads through MiXCR, one entry per CDR3 protein. These V and J calls are TCRdb output, not the study's own analysis. The sample yields 150,000 to 200,000 distinct CDR3 sequences, around 25% seen once. As concerns this clonotype: Its target is unknown.

The CDR3 contains 13 residues. CDR1 is MRHNA and CDR2 is SNTAGT in the germline V gene. Trimming stripped 6 bases from V and 3 bases from J, with 12 bases between. The chain has TRBV6-4 and TRBJ2-7; weak D call: TRBD2 (5 bases). The starting material was whole blood, obtained in connection with sensitization to the hapten diphenylcyclopropenone (DPC). The clonotype was recovered from a woman in her thirties or forties with alopecia areata. Some clones in this sample may be carry-over from other donors' samples. The CDR3 region has the DNA TGTGCCAGCAGCCCTCCCCGGGGCTACGAGCAGTACTTC. Its protein product is CASSPPRGYEQYF.